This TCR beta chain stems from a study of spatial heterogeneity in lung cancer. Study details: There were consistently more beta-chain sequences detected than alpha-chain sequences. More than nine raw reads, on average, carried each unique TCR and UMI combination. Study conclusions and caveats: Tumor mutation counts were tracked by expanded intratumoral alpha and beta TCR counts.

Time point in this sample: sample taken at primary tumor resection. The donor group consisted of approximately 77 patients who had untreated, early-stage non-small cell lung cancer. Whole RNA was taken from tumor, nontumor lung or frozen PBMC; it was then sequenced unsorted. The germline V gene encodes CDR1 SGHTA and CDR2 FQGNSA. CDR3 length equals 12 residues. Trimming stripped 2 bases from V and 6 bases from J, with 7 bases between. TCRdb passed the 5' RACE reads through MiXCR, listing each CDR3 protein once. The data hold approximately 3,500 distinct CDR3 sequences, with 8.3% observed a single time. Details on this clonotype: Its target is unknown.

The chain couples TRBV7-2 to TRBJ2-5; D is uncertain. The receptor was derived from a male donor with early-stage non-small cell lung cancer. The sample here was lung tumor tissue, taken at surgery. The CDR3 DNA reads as TGTGCCAGCAGCTTAATGGGCCAGACCCAGTACTTC. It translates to CASSLMGQTQYF.